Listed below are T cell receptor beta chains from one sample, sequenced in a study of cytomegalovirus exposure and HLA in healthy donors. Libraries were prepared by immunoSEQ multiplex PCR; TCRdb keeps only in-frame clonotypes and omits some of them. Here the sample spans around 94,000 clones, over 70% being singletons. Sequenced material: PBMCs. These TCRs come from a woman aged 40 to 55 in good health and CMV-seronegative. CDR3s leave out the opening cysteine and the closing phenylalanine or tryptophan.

CDR3: ASSLGGPQETQY; V: TRBV11-3; J: TRBJ2-5
CDR3: ASSEYLKDGYT; V: TRBV2; J: TRBJ1-2
CDR3: ASSLERGTEAF; V: TRBV7-6; J: TRBJ1-1
CDR3: ASSTRTGNEQF; V: TRBV4-2; J: TRBJ2-1
CDR3: ASSPVAGNTIY; V: TRBV7-2; J: TRBJ1-3
CDR3: ASSFTGGNEKLF; V: TRBV5-1; J: TRBJ1-4
CDR3: ASSQDTRGELF; V: TRBV28; J: TRBJ2-2
CDR3: ASTDRYNSPLH; V: TRBV6-1; J: TRBJ1-6
CDR3: ASSSISVGGTEAF; V: TRBV6-6; J: TRBJ1-1
CDR3: ASSSRWGRSRNTEAF; V: TRBV11-2; J: TRBJ1-1
CDR3: ASSDRGWRTEAF; V: TRBV6-1; J: TRBJ1-1
CDR3: ASSPQRGGLGRGEQY; V: TRBV18; J: TRBJ2-7
CDR3: ASSEPRGSNEKLF; V: TRBV19; J: TRBJ1-4
CDR3: ASSARSSNTEAF; V: TRBV9; J: TRBJ1-1
CDR3: ASRESRDSPLYEQY; V: TRBV2; J: TRBJ2-7
CDR3: ASSPQDSLNTEAF; V: TRBV9; J: TRBJ1-1
CDR3: ASSASGGSYEQY; V: TRBV6-1; J: .
CDR3: ASSFGTEGGYT; V: TRBV5-1; J: TRBJ1-2
CDR3: ASSVGDHEQY; V: TRBV2; J: TRBJ2-7
CDR3: ASSITGSSYNEQF; V: TRBV19; J: TRBJ2-1
CDR3: ASSQVLAGGSSYEQY; V: TRBV4-1; J: .
CDR3: SVGYVRGYEQY; V: TRBV29-1; J: TRBJ2-7
CDR3: ASSPGGTDTQY; V: TRBV6-5; J: TRBJ2-3
CDR3: ASSLAIAGGRNTEAF; V: TRBV7-9; J: TRBJ1-1
CDR3: ASSQGASYGATNEKLF; V: TRBV4-1; J: TRBJ1-4
CDR3: ASSEAGTQHTGELF; V: TRBV2; J: TRBJ2-2
CDR3: ASSLVSEAF; V: TRBV6-6; J: TRBJ1-1
CDR3: AISDPGGRQVREGTQY; V: TRBV10-3; J: TRBJ2-5
CDR3: ASRDSSNTGELF; V: TRBV6-5; J: TRBJ2-2
CDR3: AWSTPGVQPQH; V: TRBV30; J: TRBJ1-5
CDR3: ASSPVWTTQTGELF; V: TRBV7-2; J: TRBJ2-2